This T cell receptor (beta chain) was observed in a study of shared clonotypes between healthy human individuals. Genomic DNA from each subset was divided evenly over several immunoSEQ plates. Produced via immunoSEQ multiplex PCR; TCRdb's table is partial and in-frame only. The sample shows millions of clones, approximately 95% of them seen only once. V lost 8 bases to trimming and J lost 2 bases; unmatched junction nucleotides: 5. CDR3 size: 13 residues. Germline V gene lookup returns CDR1 MNHEY and CDR2 SMNVEV (reference sequence). This clonotype was sampled from a young man in good health. Some clones in this sample may be carry-over from other donors' samples. The sequencing input was naive CD4+ T cells from PBMCs. As for subset: CD45RA+ positively selected. The chain is built from TRBV27 and TRBJ2-7; 8 bases agree with TRBD1. CDR3 loop: CASGTGQTYEQYF. In DNA form, the CDR3 reads TGTGCCAGCGGGACAGGACAGACCTACGAGCAGTACTTC.